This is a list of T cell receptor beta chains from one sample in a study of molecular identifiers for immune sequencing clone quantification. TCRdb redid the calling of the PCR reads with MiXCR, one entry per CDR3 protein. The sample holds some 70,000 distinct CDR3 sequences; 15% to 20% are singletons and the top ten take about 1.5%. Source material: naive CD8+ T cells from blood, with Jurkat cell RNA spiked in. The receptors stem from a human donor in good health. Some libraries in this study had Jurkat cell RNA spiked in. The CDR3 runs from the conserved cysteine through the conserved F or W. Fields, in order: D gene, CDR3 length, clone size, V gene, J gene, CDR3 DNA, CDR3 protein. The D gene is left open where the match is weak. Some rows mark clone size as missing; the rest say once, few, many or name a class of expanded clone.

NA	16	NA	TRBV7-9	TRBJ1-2	TGTGCCAGCAGCCTAACAGGGATTGAGGCTAACTATGGCTACACCTTC	CASSLTGIEANYGYTF
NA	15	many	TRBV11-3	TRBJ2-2	TGTGCCAGCAGCTGGACCGCTGGTTTGGCCGGGGAGCTGTTTTTT	CASSWTAGLAGELFF
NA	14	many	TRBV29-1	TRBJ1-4	TGCAGCGTTGCGAGTGTAGGGGCTAATGAAAAACTGTTTTTT	CSVASVGANEKLFF
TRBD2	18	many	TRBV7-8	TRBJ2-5	TGTGCCAGCAGCCCGGGTAGGGTTAGCGGGAGGACTCAAGAGACCCAGTACTTC	CASSPGRVSGRTQETQYF
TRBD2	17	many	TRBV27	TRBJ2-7	TGTGCCAGCAGGGGCACCACTCCTAGCGGGAAGGAGTACGAGCAGTACTTC	CASRGTTPSGKEYEQYF
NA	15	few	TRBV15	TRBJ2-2	TGTGCCACCAGCGAGGGGACATTCAACACCGGGGAGCTGTTTTTT	CATSEGTFNTGELFF
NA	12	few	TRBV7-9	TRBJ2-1	TGTGCCAGCAGCTTAGTGGCGCCTGAGCAGTTCTTC	CASSLVAPEQFF
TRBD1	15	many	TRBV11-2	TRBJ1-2	TGTGCCAGCAGCGATGAACAGGGGGGTTTTTATGGCTACACCTTC	CASSDEQGGFYGYTF
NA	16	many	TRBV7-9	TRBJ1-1	TGTGCCAGCAGCTCCTCGGAGTACTATATGAACACTGAAGCTTTCTTT	CASSSSEYYMNTEAFF
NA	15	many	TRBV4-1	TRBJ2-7	TGCGCCAGCAGCCTCAAACTTGCGGATGGGTACGAGCAGTACTTC	CASSLKLADGYEQYF
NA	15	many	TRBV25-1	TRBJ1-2	TGTGCCAGCAGTGAATTGGGGGGGTATCGGTATGGCTACACCTTC	CASSELGGYRYGYTF
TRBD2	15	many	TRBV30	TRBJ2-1	TGTGCCACAAACAAGGGACTAGCGGTCTACAATGAGCAGTTCTTC	CATNKGLAVYNEQFF
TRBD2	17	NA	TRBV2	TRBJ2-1	TGTGCCAGCAGTGAAGCGGAACTAGCGGGAAGGGTTAATGAGCAGTTCTTC	CASSEAELAGRVNEQFF
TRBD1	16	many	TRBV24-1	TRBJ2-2	TGTGCCACCAGTGATTGGGGACAGGGTAGTACCGGGGAGCTGTTTTTT	CATSDWGQGSTGELFF
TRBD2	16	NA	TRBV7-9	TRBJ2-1	TGTGCCAGCAGCCCCACTAGCGGGAGGGCCGCCAATGAGCAGTTCTTC	CASSPTSGRAANEQFF
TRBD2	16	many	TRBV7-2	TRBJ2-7	TGTGCCAGCAGCCAGGGACTAGCGGAGAACTCCTACGAGCAGTACTTC	CASSQGLAENSYEQYF
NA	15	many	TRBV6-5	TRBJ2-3	TGTGCCAGCAGTTACCTAACGAGTGGCACAGATACGCAGTATTTT	CASSYLTSGTDTQYF
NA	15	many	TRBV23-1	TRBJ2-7	TGCGCCAGCAGTCACAGGACCGAGAGCTCCTACGAGCAGTACTTC	CASSHRTESSYEQYF
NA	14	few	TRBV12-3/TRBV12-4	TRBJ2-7	TGTGCCAGCAGTTTAGATAGGGGGGGCTACGAGCAGTACTTC	CASSLDRGGYEQYF
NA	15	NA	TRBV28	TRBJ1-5	TGCGCCAGCATCGAGAGGGTTTATAGCAGTCAGCCCCAGCATTTT	CASIERVYSSQPQHF
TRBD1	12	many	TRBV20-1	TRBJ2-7	TGCAGTGCGCGGGACAGGGATTACGAGCAGTACTTC	CSARDRDYEQYF
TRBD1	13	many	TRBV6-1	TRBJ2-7	TGTGCCAGCAGTGAAAGGGGGCCGTACGAGCAGTACTTC	CASSERGPYEQYF
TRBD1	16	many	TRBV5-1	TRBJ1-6	TGCGCCAGCAGCTCCGCCCCGGACAGGCAAAATTCACCCCTCCACTTT	CASSSAPDRQNSPLHF
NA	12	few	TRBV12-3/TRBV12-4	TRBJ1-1	TGTGCCAGCAGTTTGGAGGTGAGTCAGGCTTTCTTT	CASSLEVSQAFF
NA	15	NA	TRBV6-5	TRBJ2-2	TGTGCCAGCAGTTACTCGGGGGGGAACACCGGGGAGCTGTTTTTT	CASSYSGGNTGELFF
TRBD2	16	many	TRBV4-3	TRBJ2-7	TGCGCCAGCAGCCAAGAGTATACGGGAGGGTCCTACGAGCAGTACTTC	CASSQEYTGGSYEQYF
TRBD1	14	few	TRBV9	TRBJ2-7	TGTGCCAGCTCCGAGGGACAGGGATCCTACGAGCAGTACTTC	CASSEGQGSYEQYF
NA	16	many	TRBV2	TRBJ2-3	TGTGCCAGCAGTCCAGCCGGACTTACCCTCACAGATACGCAGTATTTT	CASSPAGLTLTDTQYF
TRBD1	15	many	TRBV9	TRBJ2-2	TGTGCCAGCAGCGTAGATGGGACAGGTGGCGGGGAGCTGTTTTTT	CASSVDGTGGGELFF
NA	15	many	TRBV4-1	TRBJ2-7	TGCGCCAGCAGCCAAGAGGGGCAGGGCTCCTACGAGCAGTACTTC	CASSQEGQGSYEQYF
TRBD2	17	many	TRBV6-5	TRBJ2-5	TGTGCCAGCAGCCGGACCGGGACTAGCGGTTATCAAGAGACCCAGTACTTC	CASSRTGTSGYQETQYF
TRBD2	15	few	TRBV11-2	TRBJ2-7	TGTGCCAGCAGCCACAGTACTAGCGGGACTTACGAGCAGTACTTC	CASSHSTSGTYEQYF
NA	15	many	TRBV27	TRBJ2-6	TGTGCCAGCACCCAGGGCGTTTCTGGGGCCAACGTCCTGACTTTC	CASTQGVSGANVLTF
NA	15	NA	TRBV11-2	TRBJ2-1	TGTGCCAACAGCCTCGTTTCTGGTTTGGACAATGAGCAGTTCTTC	CANSLVSGLDNEQFF
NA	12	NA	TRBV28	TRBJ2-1	TGTGCCAGCAGTCCCCCAACTGGGGTGCAGTTCTTC	CASSPPTGVQFF
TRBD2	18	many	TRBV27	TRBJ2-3	TGTGCCAGCAGCGAGGGACTAGCGATCTCTGCAGGCACAGATACGCAGTATTTT	CASSEGLAISAGTDTQYF
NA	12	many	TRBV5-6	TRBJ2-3	TGTGCCAGCAGCCCCGGCACAGATACGCAGTATTTT	CASSPGTDTQYF
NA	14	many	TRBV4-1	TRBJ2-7	TGCGCCAGCAGCCAACCCGGGACACATTACGAGCAGTACTTC	CASSQPGTHYEQYF
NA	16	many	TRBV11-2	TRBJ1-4	TGTGCCAGCAGCTTAGTGTCAGGGGTACCTAATGAAAAACTGTTTTTT	CASSLVSGVPNEKLFF
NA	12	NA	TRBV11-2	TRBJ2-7	TGTGCCAGCAGCTTAGTGCCGGATGAGCAGTACTTC	CASSLVPDEQYF
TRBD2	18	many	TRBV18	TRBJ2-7	TGTGCCAGCTCACCACCGTGGACTAGCGGTGCGAGCTCCTACGAGCAGTACTTC	CASSPPWTSGASSYEQYF
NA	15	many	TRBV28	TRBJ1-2	TGTGCCAGCAGTCCTGGGACCGATCTTATATATGGCTACACCTTC	CASSPGTDLIYGYTF
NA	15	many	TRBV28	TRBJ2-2	TGTGCCAGCAGTTTTTTTTGGGGGAACACCGGGGAGCTGTTTTTT	CASSFFWGNTGELFF
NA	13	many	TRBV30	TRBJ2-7	TGTGCCTGGAGTGTAGGCCAGTCCTACGAGCAGTACTTC	CAWSVGQSYEQYF
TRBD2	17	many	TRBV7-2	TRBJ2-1	TGTGCCAGCAGCTCCCCTTGGACTAGCGGTTCCTACAATGAGCAGTTCTTC	CASSSPWTSGSYNEQFF
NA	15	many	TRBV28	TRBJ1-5	TGTGCCAGCAGTTTAATGGACCTTAGCAATCAGCCCCAGCATTTT	CASSLMDLSNQPQHF
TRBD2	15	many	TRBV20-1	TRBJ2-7	TGCAGTGCTAGAGACGTAGCGGGAGGTTCCTACGAGCAGTACTTC	CSARDVAGGSYEQYF
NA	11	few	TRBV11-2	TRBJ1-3	TGTGCCAGCAGCTTAGTAGGATCCATATATTTT	CASSLVGSIYF
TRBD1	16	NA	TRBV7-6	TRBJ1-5	TGTGCCAGCAGCTTAGGGACAGGCGGCGGGAATCAGCCCCAGCATTTT	CASSLGTGGGNQPQHF
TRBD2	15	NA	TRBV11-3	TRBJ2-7	TGTGCCAGCAGCTCCCGACTAGCGGGAGTGGGTGAGCAGTACTTC	CASSSRLAGVGEQYF
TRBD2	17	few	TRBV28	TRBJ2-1	TGTGCCAGCAGCAGCAGGACTAGCGGGATCCAGAACAATGAGCAGTTCTTC	CASSSRTSGIQNNEQFF
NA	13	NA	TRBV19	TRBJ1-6	TGTGCCAGTAAGACTCCAGGGTATTCACCCCTCCACTTT	CASKTPGYSPLHF
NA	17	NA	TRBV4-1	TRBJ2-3	TGCGCCAGCAGCCAAGAAGGTGCCAGCGTGGTTGTAGATACGCAGTATTTT	CASSQEGASVVVDTQYF
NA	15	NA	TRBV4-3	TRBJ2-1	TGCGCCAGCAGAAACTCCCCCGCTCCCTACAATGAGCAGTTCTTC	CASRNSPAPYNEQFF
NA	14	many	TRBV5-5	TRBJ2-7	TGTGCCAGCAGCGTGGCAGGGGGGCCCTACGAGCAGTACTTC	CASSVAGGPYEQYF
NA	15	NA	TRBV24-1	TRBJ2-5	TGTGCCACCAGTGATATCTCCACGTCCATTGAGACCCAGTACTTC	CATSDISTSIETQYF
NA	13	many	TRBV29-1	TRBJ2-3	TGCAGCGTTGCGGTCAGTAGCACAGATACGCAGTATTTT	CSVAVSSTDTQYF
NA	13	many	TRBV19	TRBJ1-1	TGTGCCGCCAGGCAGGTTTGGAACACTGAAGCTTTCTTT	CAARQVWNTEAFF
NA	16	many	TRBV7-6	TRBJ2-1	TGTGCCAGCAGCGGGGGGGCCGGAGGCTCGTACAATGAGCAGTTCTTC	CASSGGAGGSYNEQFF